These 5 T cell receptor beta chains originate from one sample sequenced in a study of OX40 agonist ivuxolimab in advanced cancers. Clones were sequenced by immunoSEQ multiplex PCR, and TCRdb holds only the in-frame ones, with some missing. The sample includes about 44,000 clones, 80% to 90% of them seen just once. The source material was CD4+ or CD8+ T cells sorted from blood, sampled in a trial of the OX40 agonist ivuxolimab. These receptors were collected from an adult with an advanced solid tumor such as melanoma, head and neck, liver or kidney cancer.

The chain recombines TRBV11-1 with TRBJ1-2; D possibly corresponds to TRBD1 (5 bases). This CDR3 is built from 13 residues. Germline V gives CDR1 SGHAT, CDR2 FQDESV (reference sequence). Trimming shortened V by 0 bases and J by 3 bases, and 5 bases separated the two germline ends. CDR3 bases: TGTGCCAGCAGCTTAGCCAGGGACTATGGCTACACCTTC. Amino acids: CASSLARDYGYTF. Full variable domain (missing parts from reference TRBV11-1 and TRBJ1-2): EAEVAQSPRYKITEKSQAVAFWCDPISGHATLYWYRQILGQGPELLVQFQDESVVDDSQLPKDRFSAERLKGVDSTLKIQPAELGDSAMYLCASSLARDYGYTFGSGTRLTVV.

This clone was seen more than once but under ten times. The chain carries TRBV10-3 and TRBJ1-1; D not resolved. There are 11 residues in the CDR3. Deletions cut 5 bases from V and 1 base from J, with 2 bases between. CDR1 and CDR2 from the germline V gene are ENHRY and SYGVKD. The DNA of the CDR3 is TGTGCCATCAGTCAGAACACTGAAGCTTTCTTT. Protein product: CAISQNTEAFF.

V usage is TRBV15 and J usage is TRBJ2-7, with 7 bases aligning to TRBD1. The V gene end was trimmed by 0 bases and the J gene end by 6 bases; junction bases not matched to a gene: 5. The CDR3 contains 14 residues. The germline gives CDR1 LNHNV, CDR2 YYDKDF (reference sequence). CDR3 region: CATSRDLDRTEQYF. CDR3 nucleotide sequence: TGTGCCACCAGCAGAGATTTGGACAGGACCGAGCAGTACTTC. The full variable domain, with the rest looked up from reference TRBV15 and TRBJ2-7, is DAMVIQNPRYQVTQFGKPVTLSCSQTLNHNVMYWYQQKSSQAPKLLFHYYDKDFNNEADTPDNFQSRRPNTSFCFLDIRSPGLGDTAMYLCATSRDLDRTEQYFGPGTRLTVT.

V is TRBV27 and J is TRBJ2-7, with TRBD1 identical over 8 bases. The CDR3 runs 15 residues. Trimming took 2 bases from V and 0 from J; bases not matched to a gene: 3. Germline values: CDR1 MNHEY, CDR2 SMNVEV (reference sequence). The CDR3 region has the DNA TGTGCCAGCAGTTTAGGGACAGGAAGCTCCTACGAGCAGTACTTC. This gives the protein CASSLGTGSSYEQYF.

J is TRBJ1-1 and V is TRBV9, with 9 positions matching TRBD1. The CDR3 consists of 13 residues. V was pared by 0 bases and J by 8 bases, with 2 bases of the junction left unmatched. Germline CDR1 reads SGDLS; CDR2 reads YYNGEE. CDR3 nucleotide sequence: TGTGCCAGCAGCGTAGGAACAGGGGGCGAAGCTTTCTTT. This encodes CASSVGTGGEAFF.